A few counts support the clone carrying this T cell receptor (beta chain). Its antigen is currently unknown. This sample was included in a study of identical twins. Study-level findings and limits: Abundant cord blood beta clonotypes carried fewer insertions; memory repertoires showed none. Models underestimated out-of-frame TCR alpha sharing in monozygotic twins.

The CDR3 length is 17 residues. Trimming left V 0 bases short and J 3 bases short, with 17 bases between. TCRdb independently ran MiXCR on the 5' RACE reads; one entry per CDR3 protein. The sample has around 480,000 distinct CDR3 sequences; 14% are singletons. This same sample was also part of a study on yellow fever vaccine responses in identical twins.

This receptor was obtained from a woman between 18 and 29 years old in good health. J is TRBJ1-2 and V is TRBV12-3 or TRBV12-4; D uncertain. The sequenced sample was CD4+ T cells sorted from blood. CDR3 nucleotide sequence: TGTGCCAGCAGTTTAGCGTTGGGTGACATCGCCCACTATGGCTACACCTTC. This codes for CASSLALGDIAHYGYTF.